The 22 T cell receptor beta chains below all came from one sample that was sequenced in a study of cytomegalovirus exposure and HLA in healthy donors. The primer mix had 60 Vbeta and 13 Jbeta primers. Generated by immunoSEQ multiplex PCR, the TCRdb table keeps only in-frame clones and is missing some. This sample carries about 130,000 clones, roughly 72% of them seen once, and the ten largest clones take 6% to 8%. The specimen was PBMCs. Source of these receptors: a male donor in good health and CMV-seronegative.

The rearrangement joins TRBV29-1 to TRBJ2-2; D possibly corresponds to TRBD2 (7 bases). Germline V CDR1 and CDR2: SQVTM, ANQGSEA. The V gene lost 4 bases and the J gene lost 7 bases, with 10 bases spanning the gap. The CDR3 runs 12 residues. As DNA, the CDR3 is TGCAGCGTTGCGGGGGGCGGCGGGGAGCTGTTTTTT. It yields the protein CSVAGGGGELFF.

This clone turned up a few times. The chain joins TRBV4-3 to TRBJ1-6, with D perhaps TRBD1 (6 bases). The V end was cut by 1 base, the J end by 7 bases, with 11 bases between. Germline V gene sequence: CDR1 LGHNA, CDR2 YSLEER. The CDR3 extends over 15 amino acids. The CDR3 DNA follows: TGCGCCAGCAGCCAAGCCAGACAGGCAAATTCACCCCTCCACTTT. Protein: CASSQARQANSPLHF.

For this clone: An end of the junction differs from the germline gene, which may be a read error. The chain uses TRBV28 and TRBJ2-7; the match to TRBD1 covers 8 bases. CDR3 length: 17 residues. Germline CDR1 reads MDHEN; CDR2 reads SYDVKM. CDR3 protein: CAGSLDRDRKISYEQYF. As DNA, the CDR3 is TGTGCCGGCAGTTTGGACAGGGACAGAAAAATCTCCTACGAGCAGTACTTC.

This clone appeared a single time. The chain uses TRBV6-1 and TRBJ1-3, with D possibly being TRBD1 (6 bases). This CDR3 has 15 residues. The germline V gene encodes CDR1 MNHNS and CDR2 SASEGT. V was pared by 6 bases and J by 1 base, with 13 bases between. The CDR3 nucleotides read TGTGCCAGCAGCCAAAACAGGGTTTCTGGAAACACCATATATTTT. Protein: CASSQNRVSGNTIYF.

The chain combines TRBV2 with TRBJ1-5, with D unresolved. V was cut by 6 bases and J by 4 bases, with 13 bases left in between. The CDR3 has 14 amino acids. Germline CDR1 SNHLY, CDR2 FYNNEI. The CDR3 loop is CASSAMAENQPQHF. CDR3 coding DNA: TGTGCCAGCAGCGCCATGGCCGAAAATCAGCCCCAGCATTTT.

This chain links TRBV11-3 with TRBJ2-3; 12 bases are a match to TRBD1. The V segment lost 5 bases and the J segment 4 bases; nucleotides outside the gene matches: 10. Germline lookup yields CDR1 SGHNT and CDR2 YENEEA. This CDR3 is 17 amino acids long. The CDR3 sequence is CASSQGDRGLHADTQYF. In DNA form, the CDR3 reads TGTGCCAGCAGCCAGGGGGACAGGGGGCTTCATGCAGATACGCAGTATTTT.

The chain uses TRBV7-6 and TRBJ1-1; D possibly corresponds to TRBD1 (6 bases). Trimming stripped 8 bases from V and 1 base from J, with 14 bases between. Looked up from germline, CDR1 is SGHVS and CDR2 is FNYEAQ. The CDR3 contains 14 residues. Written as DNA, the CDR3 is TGTGCCAGCGTTCCGGGGGGCAAGAACACTGAAGCTTTCTTT. Encoded protein: CASVPGGKNTEAFF.

The sample holds a few counts of this clone. This chain joins TRBV27 and TRBJ1-2; D may be TRBD1 (6 bases). The V end was cut by 8 bases, the J end by 6 bases, with 13 bases between. Germline-derived CDR1 and CDR2 are MNHEY and SMNVEV (reference sequence). This CDR3 comprises 12 residues. CDR3 in amino acids: CASFEQGNGYTF. CDR3 sequence (DNA): TGTGCCAGCTTTGAACAGGGAAATGGCTACACCTTC.

This chain connects TRBV11-2 to TRBJ1-2; 7 positions agree with TRBD1. This CDR3 spans 15 amino acids. In germline, CDR1 is SGHAT, CDR2 FQNNGV. The V gene end was trimmed by 5 bases and the J gene end by 2 bases; junction bases not matched to a gene: 8. DNA for the CDR3: TGTGCCAGCAGCGTTACCCACAGGGGAAACTATGGCTACACCTTC. Its translation: CASSVTHRGNYGYTF.

The V gene is TRBV7-3, the J gene TRBJ1-1; 11 nucleotides align to TRBD1. This CDR3 spans 13 amino acids. Germline V gene data show CDR1 as SGHTA and CDR2 as FQGTGA. J was trimmed by 7 bases and V by 5 bases; bases with no gene match: 3. The CDR3 is CASSGQGAHEAFF. The CDR3 bases are TGTGCCAGCAGCGGACAGGGGGCGCATGAAGCTTTCTTT.

DNA for the CDR3: TGTGCCTGGACCACCGGGACTAGCGATCCCCATGAGCAGTTCTTC. It specifies CAWTTGTSDPHEQFF. The chain recombines TRBV30 with TRBJ2-1, with 10 bases aligning to TRBD2. The trim removed 4 bases at V and 8 bases at J, leaving 11 bases unmatched. Germline CDR1 reads GTSNPN; CDR2 reads SVGIG (reference sequence). This CDR3 spans 15 amino acids.

The V gene is TRBV6-4, the J gene TRBJ1-2, with a weak D call TRBD1 (6 bases). Germline CDR1 is MRHNA and CDR2 is SNTAGT. The CDR3 runs 13 residues. V lost 3 bases and J 5 bases, leaving 10 bases between the germline ends. Written as DNA, the CDR3 is TGTGCCAGCAGTGAAACAGGGTTATATGGCTACACCTTC. It translates to CASSETGLYGYTF.

This clone was detected only once. The chain has TRBV5-1 and TRBJ2-1, with a tentative D call TRBD2 (5 bases). This CDR3 is 12 amino acids long. Germline CDR1 SGHRS, CDR2 YFSETQ. The ends were cut back, 4 bases at V and 4 bases at J, with 6 bases in the middle. The CDR3 sequence: CASSEGYNEQFF. CDR3 nucleotides: TGCGCCAGCAGCGAGGGATACAATGAGCAGTTCTTC. Using reference TRBV5-1 and TRBJ2-1 for the parts outside the CDR3, the full variable domain is KAGVTQTPRYLIKTRGQQVTLSCSPISGHRSVSWYQQTPGQGLQFLFEYFSETQRNKGNFPGRFSGRQFSNSRSEMNVSTLELGDSALYLCASSEGYNEQFFGPGTRLTVL.

This clone was observed once. The chain carries TRBV4-2 and TRBJ2-2; 9 bases are a match to TRBD2. Germline V CDR1 and CDR2: LGHNA, YNFKEQ. The V and J ends lost 6 bases and 5 bases, in that order; junction bases with no gene match: 7. The CDR3 sequence is 15 residues long. The CDR3 DNA is TGTGCCAGCAGGCAAAGACTAGCGGTGACCGGGGAGCTGTTTTTT. Translated, it gives CASRQRLAVTGELFF.

V usage is TRBV6-6 and J usage is TRBJ2-1; tentative D call: TRBD1 (6 bases). The V gene's germline CDR1 is MNHNY and CDR2 SVGAGI (reference sequence). This CDR3 is 15 amino acids long. V dropped 2 bases and J dropped 8 bases, with 16 bases sitting between them. The CDR3 nucleotides read TGTGCCAGCAGTTACAGTTTCCAGGGGTCTCATGAGCAGTTCTTC. It codes for CASSYSFQGSHEQFF.

The rearrangement joins TRBV10-3 to TRBJ1-1; D possibly corresponds to TRBD1 (5 bases). The V and J ends lost 8 bases and 0 bases respectively, with 13 bases between them. The CDR3 is made up of 14 amino acids. Germline lookup yields CDR1 ENHRY and CDR2 SYGVKD. CDR3 protein: CAIEEEGMNTEAFF. DNA of the CDR3: TGTGCCATCGAAGAGGAGGGGATGAACACTGAAGCTTTCTTT.

The chain couples TRBV19 to TRBJ1-5; a possible D gene is TRBD1 (6 bases). Trimming removed 3 bases at V and 1 base at J, with 16 bases between. CDR3 length: 17 residues. The germline V gene encodes CDR1 LNHDA and CDR2 SQIVND (reference sequence). CDR3 DNA sequence: TGTGCCAGTAGTATGCTCAGGGGAATAGTAAGCAATCAGCCCCAGCATTTT. Its protein product is CASSMLRGIVSNQPQHF.

The chain uses TRBV18 and TRBJ1-5, with D possibly TRBD1 on 6 matching bases. Germline CDR1 KGHSH, CDR2 LQKENI. V was clipped by 3 bases and J by 1 base, with 10 bases between them. The CDR3 consists of 15 residues. DNA for the CDR3: TGTGCCAGCTCACCGGGGGCCCCCAGCAATCAGCCCCAGCATTTT. Protein: CASSPGAPSNQPQHF. Full variable domain (remainder filled in from reference TRBV18 and TRBJ1-5): NAGVMQNPRHLVRRRGQEARLRCSPMKGHSHVYWYRQLPEEGLKFMVYLQKENIIDESGMPKERFSAEFPKEGPSILRIQQVVRGDSAAYFCASSPGAPSNQPQHFGDGTRLSIL.

V gene TRBV4-2 combines with J gene TRBJ2-5; 10 bases fit TRBD2. The CDR3 runs 16 residues. With V trimmed by 0 bases and J by 0 bases, 1 base remained unmatched. The germline CDR1 and CDR2 sequences are LGHNA and YNFKEQ. The CDR3 DNA reads as TGTGCCAGCAGCCAAGATCTAGCGGGGGACCAAGAGACCCAGTACTTC. It translates to CASSQDLAGDQETQYF.

This sequence joins TRBV5-8 and TRBJ2-7, with TRBD1 matching over 7 bases. Germline CDR1 reads SGHTS; CDR2 reads YDEGEE. The J segment lost 5 bases and the V segment lost 3 bases, leaving 11 bases of the junction unmatched. The CDR3 extends over 15 amino acids. CDR3: CASSSWDSGWDEQYF. CDR3 sequence (DNA): TGTGCCAGCAGCTCGTGGGACAGTGGTTGGGACGAGCAGTACTTC.

Here the CDR3 DNA reads TGTGCCAGCAGTTTATCTCGGGGGGCCTCCTACGAGCAGTACTTC. It specifies CASSLSRGASYEQYF. V usage is TRBV27 and J usage is TRBJ2-7; weak D call: TRBD2 (7 bases). The CDR3 contains 15 residues. CDR1 is MNHEY and CDR2 is SMNVEV in the germline V gene (reference sequence). Trimming pared 0 bases from V and 0 bases from J, leaving 9 bases between.

The chain recombines TRBV9 with TRBJ2-4; weak D call: TRBD2 (6 bases). Germline V gives CDR1 SGDLS, CDR2 YYNGEE. Trimming removed 5 bases from V and 5 bases from J, with 14 bases in between. This CDR3 spans 14 amino acids. CDR3 DNA: TGTGCCAGCAGTCCCCCCGGGACTCAAAACATTCAGTACTTC. Translating it yields CASSPPGTQNIQYF.